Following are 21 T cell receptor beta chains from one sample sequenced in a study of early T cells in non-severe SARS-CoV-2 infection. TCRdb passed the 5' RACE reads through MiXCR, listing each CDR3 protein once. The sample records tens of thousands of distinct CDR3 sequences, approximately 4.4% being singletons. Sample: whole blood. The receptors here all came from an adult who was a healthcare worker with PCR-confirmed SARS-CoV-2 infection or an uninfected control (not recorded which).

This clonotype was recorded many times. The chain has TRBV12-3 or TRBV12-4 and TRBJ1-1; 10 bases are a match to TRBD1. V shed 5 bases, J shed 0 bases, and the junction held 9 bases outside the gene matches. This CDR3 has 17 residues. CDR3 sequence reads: CASSPPGQGIMNTEAFF. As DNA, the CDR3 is TGTGCCAGCAGTCCACCGGGACAGGGGATAATGAACACTGAAGCTTTCTTT.

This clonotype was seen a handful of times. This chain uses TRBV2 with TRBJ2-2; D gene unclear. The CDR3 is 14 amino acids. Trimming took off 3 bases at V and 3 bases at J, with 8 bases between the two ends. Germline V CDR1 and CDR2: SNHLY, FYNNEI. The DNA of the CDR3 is TGTGCCAGCAGTGATACGACATACACCGGGGAGCTGTTTTTT. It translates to CASSDTTYTGELFF.

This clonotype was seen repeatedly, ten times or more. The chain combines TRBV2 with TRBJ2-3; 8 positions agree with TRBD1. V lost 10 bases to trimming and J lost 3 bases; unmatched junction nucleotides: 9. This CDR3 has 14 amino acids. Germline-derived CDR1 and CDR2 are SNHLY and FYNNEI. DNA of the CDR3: TGTGCCACCCGACAGGGGAGGTCAACAGATACGCAGTATTTT. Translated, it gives CATRQGRSTDTQYF. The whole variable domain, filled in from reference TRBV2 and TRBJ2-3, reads EPEVTQTPSHQVTQMGQEVILRCVPISNHLYFYWYRQILGQKVEFLVSFYNNEISEKSEIFDDQFSVERPDGSNFTLKIRSTKLEDSAMYFCATRQGRSTDTQYFGPGTRLTVL.

Here the CDR3 DNA reads TGTGCCAGCAGCGGACTAGCGGGAGGACTGTACAATGAGCAGTTCTTC. This gives the protein CASSGLAGGLYNEQFF. The chain links TRBV5-4 to TRBJ2-1; TRBD2 agrees at 14 bases. Germline V gene data show CDR1 as SGHNT and CDR2 as YYREEE (reference sequence). The CDR3 consists of 16 residues. J was trimmed by 4 bases and V by 4 bases; bases with no gene match: 4.

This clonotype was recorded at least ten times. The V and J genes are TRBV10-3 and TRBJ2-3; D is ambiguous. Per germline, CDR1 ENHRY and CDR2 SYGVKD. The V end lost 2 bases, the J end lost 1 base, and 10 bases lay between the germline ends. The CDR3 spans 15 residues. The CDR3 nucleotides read TGTGCCATCAGTGAGGACGGAGATGGCACAGATACGCAGTATTTT. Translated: CAISEDGDGTDTQYF.

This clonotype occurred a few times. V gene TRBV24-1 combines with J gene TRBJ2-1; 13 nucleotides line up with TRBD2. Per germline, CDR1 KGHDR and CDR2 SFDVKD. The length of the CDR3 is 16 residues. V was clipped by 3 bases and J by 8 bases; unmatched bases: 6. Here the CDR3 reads CATSDPGLAGADEQFF. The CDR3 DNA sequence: TGTGCCACCAGTGATCCAGGACTAGCGGGGGCGGATGAGCAGTTCTTC.

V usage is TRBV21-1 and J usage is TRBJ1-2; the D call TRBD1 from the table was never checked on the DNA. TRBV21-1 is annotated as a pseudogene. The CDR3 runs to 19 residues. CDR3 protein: CASSTIWRPAGGTNYGYTF. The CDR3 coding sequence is TGTGCCAGCAGCACCATATGGCGCCCAGCAGGCGGGACGAACTATGGCTACACCTTC.

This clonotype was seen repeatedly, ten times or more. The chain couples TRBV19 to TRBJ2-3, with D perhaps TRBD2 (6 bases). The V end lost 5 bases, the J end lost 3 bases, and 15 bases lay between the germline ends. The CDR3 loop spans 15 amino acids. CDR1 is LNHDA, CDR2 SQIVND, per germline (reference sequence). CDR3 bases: TGTGCCAGTAGTTATGGCGGGATCTTGACAGATACGCAGTATTTT. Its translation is CASSYGGILTDTQYF. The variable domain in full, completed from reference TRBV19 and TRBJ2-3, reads DGGITQSPKYLFRKEGQNVTLSCEQNLNHDAMYWYRQDPGQGLRLIYYSQIVNDFQKGDIAEGYSVSREKKESFPLTVTSAQKNPTAFYLCASSYGGILTDTQYFGPGTRLTVL.

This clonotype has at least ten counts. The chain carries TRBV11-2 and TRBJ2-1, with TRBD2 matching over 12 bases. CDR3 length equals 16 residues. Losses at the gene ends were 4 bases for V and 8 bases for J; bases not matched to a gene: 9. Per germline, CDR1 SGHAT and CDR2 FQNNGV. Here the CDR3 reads CASSSRTSGTWDEQFF. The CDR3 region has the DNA TGTGCCAGCAGCTCCCGGACTAGCGGGACTTGGGATGAGCAGTTCTTC. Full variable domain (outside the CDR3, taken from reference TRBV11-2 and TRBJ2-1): EAGVAQSPRYKIIEKRQSVAFWCNPISGHATLYWYQQILGQGPKLLIQFQNNGVVDDSQLPKDRFSAERLKGVDSTLKIQPAKLEDSAVYLCASSSRTSGTWDEQFFGPGTRLTVL.

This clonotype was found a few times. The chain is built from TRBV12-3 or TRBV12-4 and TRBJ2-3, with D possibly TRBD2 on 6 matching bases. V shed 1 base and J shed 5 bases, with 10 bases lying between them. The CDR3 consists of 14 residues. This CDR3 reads CASSLGRARDTQYF. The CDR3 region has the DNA TGTGCCAGCAGTTTAGGGAGGGCAAGAGATACGCAGTATTTT.

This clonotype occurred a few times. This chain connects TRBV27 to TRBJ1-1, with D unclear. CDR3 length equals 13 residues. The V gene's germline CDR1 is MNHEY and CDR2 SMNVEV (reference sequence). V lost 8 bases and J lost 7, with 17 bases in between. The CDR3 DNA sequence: TGTGCCAGCCTCTCCTTAGGGATCCTTGAAGCTTTCTTT. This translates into CASLSLGILEAFF.

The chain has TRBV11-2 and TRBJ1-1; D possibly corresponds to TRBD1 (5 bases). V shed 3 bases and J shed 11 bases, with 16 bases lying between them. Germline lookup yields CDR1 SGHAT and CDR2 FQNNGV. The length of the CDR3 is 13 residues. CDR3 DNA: TGTGCCAGCAGCTTTACCGGGACCGGTGAGGCTTTCTTT. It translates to CASSFTGTGEAFF.

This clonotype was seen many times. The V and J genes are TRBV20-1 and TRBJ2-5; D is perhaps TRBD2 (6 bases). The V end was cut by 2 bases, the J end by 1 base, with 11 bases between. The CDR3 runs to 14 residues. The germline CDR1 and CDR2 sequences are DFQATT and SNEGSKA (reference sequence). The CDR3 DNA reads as TGCAGTGCTAGACAAATGGGGGGCCAAGAGACCCAGTACTTC. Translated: CSARQMGGQETQYF.

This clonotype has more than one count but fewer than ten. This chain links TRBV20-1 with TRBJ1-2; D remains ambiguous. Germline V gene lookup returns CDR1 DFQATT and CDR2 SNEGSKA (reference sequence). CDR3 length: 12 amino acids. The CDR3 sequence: CSAKNRNYGYTF. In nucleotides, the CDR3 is TGCAGCGCAAAAAACAGAAACTATGGCTACACCTTC.

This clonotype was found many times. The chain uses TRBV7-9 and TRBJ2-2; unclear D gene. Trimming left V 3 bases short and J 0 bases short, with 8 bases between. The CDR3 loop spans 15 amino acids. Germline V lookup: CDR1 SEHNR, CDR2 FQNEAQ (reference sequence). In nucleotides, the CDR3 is TGTGCCAGCAGCTTGGTTCGTTCGAACACCGGGGAGCTGTTTTTT. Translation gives CASSLVRSNTGELFF.

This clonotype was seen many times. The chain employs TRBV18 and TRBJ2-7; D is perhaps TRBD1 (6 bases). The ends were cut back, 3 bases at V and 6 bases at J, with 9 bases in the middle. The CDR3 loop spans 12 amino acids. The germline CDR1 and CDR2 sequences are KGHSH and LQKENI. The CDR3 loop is CASSPNRVEQYF. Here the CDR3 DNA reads TGTGCCAGCTCACCGAACAGGGTCGAGCAGTACTTC.

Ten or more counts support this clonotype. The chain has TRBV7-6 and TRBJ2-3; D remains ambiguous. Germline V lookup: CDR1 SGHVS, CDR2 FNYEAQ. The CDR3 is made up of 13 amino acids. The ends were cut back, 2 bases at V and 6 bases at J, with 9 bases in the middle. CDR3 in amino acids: CASSLSRWDTQYF. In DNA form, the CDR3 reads TGTGCCAGCAGCTTAAGTCGGTGGGATACGCAGTATTTT.

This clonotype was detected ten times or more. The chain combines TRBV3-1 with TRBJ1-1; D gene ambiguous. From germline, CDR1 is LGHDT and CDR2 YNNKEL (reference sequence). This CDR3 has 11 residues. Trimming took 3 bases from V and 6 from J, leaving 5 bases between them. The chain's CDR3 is CASSHRAEAFF. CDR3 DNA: TGTGCCAGCAGCCATCGGGCTGAAGCTTTCTTT.

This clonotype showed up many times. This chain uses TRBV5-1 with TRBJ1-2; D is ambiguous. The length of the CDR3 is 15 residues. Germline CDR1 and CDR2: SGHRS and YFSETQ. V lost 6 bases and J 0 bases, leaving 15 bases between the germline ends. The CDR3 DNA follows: TGCGCCAGCAAGGTGGGAACAGCAGCTAACTATGGCTACACCTTC. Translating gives CASKVGTAANYGYTF.

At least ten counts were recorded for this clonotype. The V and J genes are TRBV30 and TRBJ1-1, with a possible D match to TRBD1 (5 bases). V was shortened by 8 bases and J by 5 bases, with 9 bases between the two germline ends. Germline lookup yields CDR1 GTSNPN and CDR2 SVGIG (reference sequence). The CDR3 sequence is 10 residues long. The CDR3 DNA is TGTGCCCTGGGGCGGACTGAAGCTTTCTTT. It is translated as CALGRTEAFF.

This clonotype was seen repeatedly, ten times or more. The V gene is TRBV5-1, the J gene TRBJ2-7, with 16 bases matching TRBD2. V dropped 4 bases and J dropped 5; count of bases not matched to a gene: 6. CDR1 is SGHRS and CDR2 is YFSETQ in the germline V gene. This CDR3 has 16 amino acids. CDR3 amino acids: CASSGTSGGAINEQYF. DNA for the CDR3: TGCGCCAGCAGCGGGACTAGCGGGGGGGCGATCAACGAGCAGTACTTC.